This is a list of T cell receptor beta chains from one sample in a study of Graves' ophthalmopathy and Graves' hyperthyroidism. Via MiXCR, TCRdb re-called the multiplex PCR reads, giving one row per CDR3 protein. The data show 500,000 to 600,000 distinct CDR3 sequences, roughly 40% seen once. The sequenced sample was peripheral blood or thyroid tissue (not recorded which). The receptors originated from an adult man with Graves' hyperthyroidism. CDR3s include the opening cysteine and the closing phenylalanine or tryptophan. D genes are given only for firm matches. Only some rows state a clone size, as once, few, many or a class for expanded clones.

abundance,j_gene,d_gene,len,v_gene,CDR3nt,CDR3aa
many,TRBJ1-2,NA,14,TRBV2,TGTGCCAGCAGCGGGGGGACGGCAGGCTATGGCTACACCTTC,CASSGGTAGYGYTF
many,TRBJ2-7,NA,14,TRBV15,TGTGCCACCAGCAGAGTAGGGGGTTCCCACGAGCAGTACTTC,CATSRVGGSHEQYF
few,TRBJ2-5,TRBD2,16,TRBV6-5,TGTGCCAGCAGCCCGGGGCGGGGGGGGCCGTCGGAGACCCAGTACTTC,CASSPGRGGPSETQYF
many,TRBJ2-5,TRBD2,14,TRBV7-2,TGTGCCAGCAGCTTCGGGACTAACAAAGAGACCCAGTACTTC,CASSFGTNKETQYF
NA,TRBJ2-7,NA,12,TRBV7-9,TGTGCCAGCAGCTTAGACGGAAACGAGCAGTACTTC,CASSLDGNEQYF
many,TRBJ1-6,TRBD1,12,TRBV5-8,TGTGCCACATGGGACAGAAATTCACCCCTCCACTTT,CATWDRNSPLHF
many,TRBJ2-5,NA,13,TRBV20-1,TGCAGTGCCGTCGTACAGGGAGGAGAGACCCAGTACTTC,CSAVVQGGETQYF
many,TRBJ2-7,TRBD1,15,TRBV7-9,TGTGCCAGCAGTTCCGCCGGGACAGGGTCCTACGAGCAGTACTTC,CASSSAGTGSYEQYF
many,TRBJ1-2,NA,14,TRBV7-9,TGTGCCAGCAGCTTAGTTCGGGACACCCCCATCGACACCTTC,CASSLVRDTPIDTF
NA,TRBJ2-7,NA,14,TRBV18,TGTGCCAGCTCACCGAGCCAGACAGCCTACGAGCAGTACTTC,CASSPSQTAYEQYF
NA,TRBJ1-4,NA,12,TRBV29-1,TGCAGTTTCCTAGGACGGACTGAAAAACTGTTTTTT,CSFLGRTEKLFF
NA,TRBJ1-1,TRBD1,16,TRBV29-1,TGCAGCGCAGACAGGGGGCGAGCTGGAATTTGCACTGAAGCTTTCTTT,CSADRGRAGICTEAFF
many,TRBJ1-2,NA,12,TRBV29-1,TGCAGCGTCTTGATCTTAAACTATGGCTACACCTTC,CSVLILNYGYTF
many,TRBJ2-7,TRBD2,15,TRBV5-1,TGCGCCAGCAGCTTGGGAGGACTAGCGGGCCCCGAGCAGTACTTC,CASSLGGLAGPEQYF
many,TRBJ1-2,NA,13,TRBV6-5,TGCGCCAGCAGCTTGCGTTCGGGGGATGGCTACACCTTC,CASSLRSGDGYTF
NA,TRBJ2-7,TRBD2,14,TRBV29-1,TGCAGCGTTGAGGGACTAGGCAACACCGGGGAGCTGTACTTC,CSVEGLGNTGELYF
many,TRBJ1-2,NA,13,TRBV9,TGTGCCAGCAGCGTAGAAGGACACTATGGCTACACCTTC,CASSVEGHYGYTF
NA,TRBJ2-7,TRBD1,14,TRBV10-3,TGTGCCAGCGGGACGGGACAGGGGACCAACGAGCAGTACTTC,CASGTGQGTNEQYF
NA,TRBJ2-5,NA,14,TRBV12-3/TRBV12-4,TGTGCCAGCAGTGAAGCAGGACTACGAGAGACCCAGTACTTC,CASSEAGLRETQYF
NA,TRBJ1-4,TRBD1,15,TRBV13,TGTGCCAGCAGCTTGGGGGGACAGGGTGATGAAAAACTGTTTTTT,CASSLGGQGDEKLFF
NA,TRBJ2-7,NA,11,TRBV30,TGTGCCTGGGGACACTCCTACGAGCAGTACTTC,CAWGHSYEQYF
many,TRBJ1-3,NA,15,TRBV29-1,TGCAGCGTTGAAGATCAAGGAGGGGCAGGAAACACCATATATTTT,CSVEDQGGAGNTIYF
few,TRBJ1-5,NA,15,TRBV28,TGTGCCAGCAGTTTTAGCCAGGCGCACAATCAGCCCCAGCATTTT,CASSFSQAHNQPQHF
once,TRBJ1-2,TRBD1,13,TRBV15,TGTGCCACCAGCTTGGACAGGAGCTATGGCTACACCTTC,CATSLDRSYGYTF
many,TRBJ1-2,NA,13,TRBV7-9,TGTGCCAGCAACTCCGCGGGGGACTATGGCTACACCTTC,CASNSAGDYGYTF
many,TRBJ1-2,NA,16,TRBV7-8,TGTGCCAGCAGCTTAGAGTTTGCGGGACAACTCTATGGCTACACCTTC,CASSLEFAGQLYGYTF